The 14 T cell receptor beta chains given below trace back to one sample, sequenced in a study of OX40 agonist ivuxolimab in advanced cancers. TCRdb's table, derived via immunoSEQ multiplex PCR, lists solely in-frame clones and lacks some. The data contain 54,000 or so clones, 80% of them singletons. The sequences come from CD4+ or CD8+ T cells sorted from blood, collected in a trial of the OX40 agonist ivuxolimab. Every receptor here comes from an adult with an advanced solid tumor such as melanoma, head and neck, liver or kidney cancer.

This clone was picked up a small number of times. The CDR3 DNA is TGTGCCAGCAGCTTAGGCGCTAGCGGGGGGGCCCTTCAGTACTTC. It specifies CASSLGASGGALQYF. The V gene is TRBV7-8, the J gene TRBJ2-4; 12 nucleotides line up with TRBD2. Germline V lookup: CDR1 SGHVS, CDR2 FQNEAQ. The CDR3 spans 15 residues. J gave up 11 bases and V 1 base, and 6 bases lay outside the gene matches. Together with reference TRBV7-8 and TRBJ2-4, the CDR3 gives the full variable domain: GAGVSQSPRYKVAKRGQDVALRCDPISGHVSLFWYQQALGQGPEFLTYFQNEAQLDKSGLPSDRFFAERPEGSVSTLKIQRTQQEDSAVYLCASSLGASGGALQYFGAGTRLSVL.

This chain joins TRBV6-1 and TRBJ1-6; a possible D gene is TRBD1 (6 bases). Germline CDR1 and CDR2: MNHNS and SASEGT. Trimming removed 9 bases from V and 8 bases from J, with 14 bases in between. The CDR3 sequence is 13 residues long. The CDR3 nucleotides are TGTGCCAGTGGACAGAGAACAGATTCACCCCTCCACTTT. Its protein is CASGQRTDSPLHF.

V and J are TRBV5-1 and TRBJ2-6, with a tentative D call TRBD2 (6 bases). The CDR3 spans 18 residues. CDR1 SGHRS and CDR2 YFSETQ come from the germline V gene. Trimming shortened V by 4 bases and J by 0 bases, and 17 bases separated the two germline ends. The CDR3 DNA follows: TGCGCCAGCAGCCCCGCCGGGACTGTGTCCTCTGGGGCCAACGTCCTGACTTTC. It is translated as CASSPAGTVSSGANVLTF.

CDR3 nucleotides: TGTGCCAGTAGTTTGCGGGGTCCGGGTACTGAAGCTTTCTTT. Translated: CASSLRGPGTEAFF. The chain joins TRBV19 to TRBJ1-1; unclear D gene. There are 14 residues in the CDR3. Trimming shortened V by 5 bases and J by 5 bases, and 15 bases separated the two germline ends. Germline CDR1 is LNHDA and CDR2 is SQIVND (reference sequence).

The genes are TRBV2 and TRBJ2-1; tentatively, D is TRBD1 or TRBD2 (7 bases each). The CDR3 consists of 18 residues. Between the trimmed V and J ends, which lost 2 bases and 6 bases, there was a span of 23 bases. The germline gives CDR1 SNHLY, CDR2 FYNNEI. The CDR3 protein is CASSEPGGTGGRFNEQFF. The CDR3, as DNA: TGTGCCAGCAGTGAACCAGGGGGGACGGGGGGTAGATTCAATGAGCAGTTCTTC.

The chain employs TRBV11-2 and TRBJ2-6; 8 bases line up with TRBD2. The germline CDR1 and CDR2 sequences are SGHAT and FQNNGV. Losses at the gene ends were 2 bases for V and 2 bases for J; bases not matched to a gene: 5. The CDR3 extends over 17 amino acids. The CDR3 spells CASSLNAGRAGANVLTF. In DNA, the CDR3 is TGTGCCAGCAGCTTAAACGCCGGGAGGGCTGGGGCCAACGTCCTGACTTTC.

The J gene is TRBJ1-5, the V gene TRBV28, with D hard to call. Trimming cost V 7 bases and J 2 bases, with 9 bases left between them. This CDR3 is 13 amino acids long. From germline, CDR1 is MDHEN and CDR2 SYDVKM. The CDR3, as DNA: TGTGCCAGCACCCTATCGGGCAATCAGCCCCAGCATTTT. Amino acids: CASTLSGNQPQHF.

As DNA, the CDR3 is TGTGCCAGCAGCAAAGGGGCGAGCACAGATACGCAGTATTTT. Translating it yields CASSKGASTDTQYF. The V gene is TRBV7-3, the J gene TRBJ2-3, with D possibly TRBD1 on 5 matching bases. CDR1 and CDR2 (germline): SGHTA, FQGTGA. The CDR3 covers 14 residues. Trimming took 5 bases from V and 0 from J, leaving 9 bases between them.

The rearrangement uses TRBV5-1 and TRBJ2-2; D is possibly TRBD1 (6 bases). V shed 5 bases and J shed 7 bases, with 18 bases lying between them. The CDR3 has 15 residues. In germline, CDR1 is SGHRS, CDR2 YFSETQ. CDR3 DNA sequence: TGCGCCAGCAGGCTCAGGACAGATTCTGTCGGGGAGCTGTTTTTT. This translates into CASRLRTDSVGELFF.

The chain has TRBV9 and TRBJ2-3; TRBD2 aligns across 13 bases. V was clipped by 7 bases and J by 6 bases; unmatched bases: 8. Germline CDR1 reads SGDLS; CDR2 reads YYNGEE. The CDR3 covers 15 residues. The CDR3 region is CASALGLAGVDTQYF. CDR3 bases: TGTGCCAGCGCCCTCGGACTAGCGGGGGTGGATACGCAGTATTTT.

The CDR3 loop reads CSVTGGDTYEQYF. The CDR3 DNA follows: TGCAGCGTTACTGGGGGCGACACCTACGAGCAGTACTTC. The V gene is TRBV29-1, the J gene TRBJ2-7, with D tentatively TRBD1 (6 bases). The V and J ends lost 5 bases and 2 bases respectively, with 13 bases between them. Germline values: CDR1 SQVTM, CDR2 ANQGSEA. This CDR3 region has 13 residues.

The genes are TRBV9 and TRBJ2-7; the match to TRBD2 covers 7 bases. This CDR3 region has 17 residues. Germline trimming cut 4 bases from V and 0 bases from J; bases unmatched to any gene: 13. Germline V lookup: CDR1 SGDLS, CDR2 YYNGEE. CDR3 amino acids: CASSPRKAGRRSYEQYF. CDR3 DNA sequence: TGTGCCAGCAGCCCCCGTAAAGCGGGACGGCGCTCCTACGAGCAGTACTTC.

V and J are TRBV4-2 and TRBJ2-1; 10 bases match TRBD2. The CDR3 extends over 16 amino acids. Germline V CDR1 and CDR2: LGHNA, YNFKEQ. With 1 base clipped from V and 7 bases from J, the junction kept 7 bases outside the gene matches. CDR3 protein: CASSQAELAGANEQFF. The CDR3 DNA reads TGTGCCAGCAGCCAAGCAGAGCTAGCGGGAGCAAATGAGCAGTTCTTC.

In its sample, this clone was seen a few times. The chain joins TRBV19 to TRBJ1-1, with a tentative D call TRBD1 (6 bases). V was clipped by 4 bases and J by 0 bases, with 15 bases between them. The CDR3 is 16 residues long. Germline loops: CDR1 LNHDA, CDR2 SQIVND (reference sequence). In DNA, the CDR3 is TGTGCCAGTAGTAAAACAGGGAAAATGATGAACACTGAAGCTTTCTTT. Amino acid sequence: CASSKTGKMMNTEAFF.